In this sample, the clone carrying this T cell receptor beta chain turned up once. The data were taken from a study of blood T cell repertoires in COVID-19. On the study more broadly: The United States, Italy and Spain were the sources of the acute and convalescent COVID-19 samples. T cells, B-cell-depleted T cells, or PBMCs supplied cDNA or gDNA.

Authors' methods: Amplifying reference gene primers gave estimates of nucleated cell counts. Produced via immunoSEQ multiplex PCR; TCRdb's table is partial and in-frame only. V, J and clone size are those of that table, while D and trimming were read from the DNA. The profile shows some 300,000 clones, around 86% of them singletons. V was shortened by 1 base and J by 7 bases, with 14 bases between the two germline ends. Germline CDR1 is SNHLY and CDR2 is FYNNEI. This CDR3 is built from 14 residues. The chain uses TRBV2 and TRBJ2-7; maybe TRBD2 (6 bases). Sample: peripheral blood. This TCR was recovered from a man aged 65 to 85 with acute or convalescent COVID-19. The CDR3, as DNA: TGTGCCAGCAGTGAAGGGTCTCCGGAGGGGGAGCAGTACTTC. Translated, it gives CASSEGSPEGEQYF. Using reference TRBV2 and TRBJ2-7 for the parts outside the CDR3, the full variable domain is EPEVTQTPSHQVTQMGQEVILRCVPISNHLYFYWYRQILGQKVEFLVSFYNNEISEKSEIFDDQFSVERPDGSNFTLKIRSTKLEDSAMYFCASSEGSPEGEQYFGPGTRLTVT.